This is a list of T cell receptor beta chains from one sample in a study of blood T cell repertoires in COVID-19. The assay was immunoSEQ multiplex PCR, and TCRdb's table has in-frame clones only and misses some. The table shows about 200,000 clones, with roughly 90% occurring only once. Sequencing was carried out using peripheral blood. The source of these receptors is a young man with active or convalescent COVID-19. Each CDR3 is given with its conserved first and last residue. Each record gives: V gene, clone size, D gene, J gene, CDR3 protein, CDR3 DNA. D genes are given only for firm matches. Only part of the rows carry a size: once, few, many, or a class if the clone is expanded.

>TRBV19|NA|TRBD1|TRBJ1-4
CASSATGGLEKLFF
TGTGCCAGTAGCGCAACAGGGGGGCTTGAAAAACTGTTTTTT
>TRBV12-3/TRBV12-4|once|NA|TRBJ2-1
CASSPGFRDEQFF
TGTGCCAGCAGTCCAGGGTTTAGGGATGAGCAGTTCTTC
>TRBV27|NA|TRBD2|TRBJ2-7
CASSSSLIAGGFYEQYF
TGTGCCAGCAGTTCCTCGCTCATAGCGGGGGGGTTCTACGAGCAGTACTTC
>TRBV6-4|many|TRBD1|TRBJ1-6
CASSDGTDNSPLHF
TGTGCCAGCAGTGACGGGACAGATAATTCACCCCTCCACTTT
>TRBV10-3|NA|NA|TRBJ1-5
CAIRAGGGNQPQHF
TGTGCCATCAGGGCAGGTGGCGGCAATCAGCCCCAGCATTTT
>TRBV2|NA|TRBD1|TRBJ1-2
CATPGQDYPAGGYTF
TGTGCCACCCCGGGACAGGACTACCCGGCGGGCGGCTACACCTTC
>TRBV5-6|NA|TRBD1|TRBJ1-1
CASSPGTGGAVFAEAFF
TGTGCCAGCAGCCCGGGGACAGGGGGCGCGGTGTTCGCTGAAGCTTTCTTT
>TRBV10-3|NA|NA|TRBJ1-2
CAISVEGSSGYTF
TGTGCCATCAGTGTGGAAGGTTCTAGTGGCTACACCTTC
>TRBV21-1|NA|NA|TRBJ2-7
CASSKRAEGRDFYEQYF
TGTGCCAGCAGCAAGCGCGCTGAAGGGCGGGATTTCTACGAGCAGTACTTC
>TRBV11-3|NA|TRBD2|TRBJ2-1
CASSPDGLAGREQFF
TGTGCCAGCAGCCCAGACGGACTAGCGGGACGTGAGCAGTTCTTC
>TRBV4-1|NA|TRBD2|TRBJ2-2
CASRSGTTSGELFF
TGCGCCAGCCGTTCCGGGACTACGTCCGGGGAGCTGTTTTTT
>TRBV11-2|NA|TRBD1|TRBJ1-2
CASSLVRGWNYGYTF
TGTGCCAGCAGCTTAGTCAGGGGGTGGAACTATGGCTACACCTTC
>TRBV7-9|NA|NA|TRBJ1-4
CASSFGTSGEKLFF
TGTGCCAGCAGCTTCGGGACATCAGGTGAAAAACTGTTTTTT
>TRBV5-4|NA|TRBD1|TRBJ1-1
CASSSLQGAPTEAFF
TGTGCCAGCAGCTCCTTACAGGGGGCCCCAACTGAAGCTTTCTTT
>TRBV19|NA|NA|TRBJ1-4
CASRLAGRNEKLFF
TGTGCCAGCCGACTGGCGGGCCGTAATGAAAAACTGTTTTTT
>TRBV27|NA|TRBD2|TRBJ2-5
CASSTGTSGLGAQYF
TGTGCCAGCTCCACCGGGACTAGTGGGTTGGGGGCCCAGTACTTC
>TRBV2|NA|TRBD2|TRBJ2-1
CASSAETSDLNEQFF
TGTGCCAGCAGTGCGGAGACTAGCGACCTCAATGAGCAGTTCTTC
>TRBV5-1|NA|NA|TRBJ1-5
CASSYGEGQPQHF
TGCGCCAGCAGCTACGGGGAAGGACAGCCCCAGCATTTT
>TRBV19|NA|NA|TRBJ2-3
CASSGSGLSTDTQYF
TGTGCCAGTAGTGGTAGCGGCCTAAGCACAGATACGCAGTATTTT
>TRBV7-9|NA|NA|TRBJ2-3
CASSLDGNTDTQYF
TGTGCCAGCAGCTTAGATGGCAACACAGATACGCAGTATTTT
>TRBV14|NA|TRBD1|TRBJ1-1
CASSPGQGYTEAFF
TGTGCCAGCAGCCCGGGACAGGGTTACACTGAAGCTTTCTTT
>TRBV7-2|NA|TRBD2|TRBJ2-5
CASSWGLAGVPETQYF
TGTGCCAGCAGCTGGGGACTAGCGGGAGTCCCAGAGACCCAGTACTTC
>TRBV7-9|NA|TRBD1|TRBJ2-4
CASSSWTGEDIQYF
TGTGCCAGCAGCTCATGGACAGGGGAAGACATTCAGTACTTC
>TRBV18|NA|TRBD2|TRBJ2-3
CASSPMVAGNSADTQYF
TGTGCCAGCTCACCAATGGTAGCGGGAAATTCAGCAGATACGCAGTATTTT
>TRBV2|NA|NA|TRBJ2-3
CASSVSTRTSTDTQYF
TGTGCCAGCAGTGTCAGCACTAGAACTAGCACAGATACGCAGTATTTT
>TRBV29-1|once|TRBD1|TRBJ2-1
CSVLGTGAYNEQFF
TGCAGCGTTCTAGGGACAGGGGCGTACAATGAGCAGTTCTTC
>TRBV2|NA|NA|TRBJ1-1
CASSPTDNTEAFF
TGTGCCAGCAGCCCGACAGATAACACTGAAGCTTTCTTT
>TRBV11-2|NA|NA|TRBJ2-3
CASSLDRKRTDTQYF
TGTGCCAGCAGCTTAGACAGAAAACGAACAGATACGCAGTATTTT
>TRBV6-5|NA|NA|TRBJ1-4
CASTVGGATNEKLFF
TGTGCCAGCACTGTAGGAGGGGCAACTAATGAAAAACTGTTTTTT
>TRBV7-8|NA|NA|TRBJ2-7
CASSQTGYHEQYF
TGTGCCAGCAGCCAAACAGGGTACCACGAGCAGTACTTC
>TRBV5-1|NA|NA|TRBJ1-1
CASAPRENTEAFF
TGCGCCAGCGCCCCACGGGAGAACACTGAAGCTTTCTTT
>TRBV5-1|once|NA|TRBJ1-1
CASAPGGAMNTEAFF
TGCGCCAGCGCCCCGGGGGGTGCTATGAACACTGAAGCTTTCTTT
>TRBV5-4|NA|NA|TRBJ1-1
CAGGRQEFSMNTEAFF
TGTGCCGGAGGACGACAGGAGTTTAGTATGAACACTGAAGCTTTCTTT
>TRBV11-2|few|NA|TRBJ1-2
CASSLAEAGANYGYTF
TGTGCCAGCAGCTTAGCAGAGGCAGGGGCTAACTATGGCTACACCTTC
>TRBV7-2|NA|TRBD2|TRBJ2-5
CASSLGLAGAGETQYF
TGTGCCAGCAGCTTAGGGCTAGCGGGAGCGGGAGAGACCCAGTACTTC
>TRBV12-3/TRBV12-4|few|TRBD1|TRBJ1-2
CASRPTGDYGYTF
TGTGCCAGCAGACCCACAGGGGACTATGGCTACACCTTC
>TRBV12-5|NA|NA|TRBJ1-5
CASGLALGGNQPQHF
TGTGCTAGTGGTTTGGCCCTAGGGGGCAATCAGCCCCAGCATTTT
>TRBV19|NA|NA|TRBJ1-2
CASSIEQGEMVSGYTF
TGTGCCAGTAGTATAGAACAGGGTGAGATGGTAAGTGGCTACACCTTC
>TRBV6-5|NA|TRBD1|TRBJ1-5
CASLGQGGQPQHF
TGTGCCAGCCTAGGACAGGGCGGTCAGCCCCAGCATTTT
>TRBV10-1|NA|TRBD1|TRBJ2-7
CASIVDRGRSQQYF
TGCGCCAGCATTGTGGACAGGGGAAGGAGCCAGCAGTACTTC
>TRBV25-1|NA|NA|TRBJ1-1
CASSQTDIYTEAFF
TGTGCCAGCAGCCAGACGGACATTTACACTGAAGCTTTCTTT
>TRBV7-9|NA|TRBD1|TRBJ2-7
CASTPRGQGAYEQYF
TGTGCCAGCACCCCAAGGGGACAGGGGGCCTACGAGCAGTACTTC
>TRBV19|NA|TRBD1|TRBJ1-1
CASSEQGWTEAFF
TGTGCCAGTAGCGAACAGGGGTGGACTGAAGCTTTCTTT
>TRBV11-2|NA|TRBD1|TRBJ1-1
CASRKQGPEAFF
TGTGCCAGCAGGAAACAGGGGCCTGAAGCTTTCTTT
>TRBV7-8|NA|TRBD2|TRBJ2-7
CASSLSSGARSSYEQYF
TGTGCCAGCAGCTTATCTAGCGGAGCCAGAAGCTCCTACGAGCAGTACTTC
>TRBV6-5|NA|NA|TRBJ2-7
CASSPPRGPTYEQYF
TGTGCCAGCAGCCCCCCAAGAGGGCCTACCTACGAGCAGTACTTC
>TRBV11-1|NA|TRBD2|TRBJ2-2
CASSSGTSDTGELFF
TGTGCCAGCAGCTCCGGGACTAGTGATACCGGGGAGCTGTTTTTT